The 28 T cell receptor beta chains given below trace back to one sample, sequenced in a study of graft-versus-host responses after intestinal transplantation. Here immunoSEQ multiplex PCR was the method, and the copy in TCRdb shows in-frame clones only, minus some. There are 20,000 or so clones in the sample; around 79% occur only once, and 1.5% to 2% lies in the top ten. Sample: PBMCs, taken 14 days after transplant. The receptor set was obtained from a human patient who received an intestinal transplant, so some T cells may come from the graft donor.

The chain is built from TRBV4-1 and TRBJ2-5; TRBD2 matches 16 bases. The closer fit of TRBJ2-7 to the DNA end suggests the J call may be wrong. CDR1 is MGHRA, CDR2 YSYEKL, per germline. CDR3 length equals 17 residues. This CDR3 is CASSQAGLAGGLYEQYF. In nucleotides, the CDR3 is TGCGCCAGCAGCCAAGCGGGACTAGCGGGGGGGCTCTACGAGCAGTACTTC.

CDR3 loop: CSVDRLAAQETQYF. For the CDR3, the DNA is TGCAGCGTTGATCGGCTAGCGGCCCAAGAGACCCAGTACTTC. J is TRBJ2-5 and V is TRBV29-1, with 7 bases identical to TRBD2. The germline gives CDR1 SQVTM, CDR2 ANQGSEA. The CDR3 has 14 residues. V lost 3 bases to trimming and J lost 1 base; unmatched junction nucleotides: 5.

This chain connects TRBV19 to TRBJ2-1, with D perhaps matching TRBD1 (6 bases). CDR1 and CDR2 (germline): LNHDA, SQIVND (reference sequence). This CDR3 spans 15 amino acids. V was clipped by 3 bases and J by 5 bases, with 14 bases between them. CDR3 residues: CASSIYRTVNNEQFF. The DNA of the CDR3 is TGTGCCAGTAGTATCTACAGGACAGTAAACAATGAGCAGTTCTTC.

The gene calls are TRBV7-9 and TRBJ2-3; D perhaps matches TRBD2 (7 bases). Trimming cost V 2 bases and J 0 bases, with 9 bases left between them. The CDR3 runs 15 residues. Germline CDR1 and CDR2: SEHNR and FQNEAQ (reference sequence). CDR3 DNA sequence: TGTGCCAGCAGCTTACGGGGGGCTAGCACAGATACGCAGTATTTT. Translating gives CASSLRGASTDTQYF.

The V and J genes are TRBV27 and TRBJ2-3, with D uncertain. CDR3 length: 11 residues. V was shortened by 8 bases and J by 0 bases, with 3 bases between the two germline ends. Germline values: CDR1 MNHEY, CDR2 SMNVEV (reference sequence). The CDR3 bases are TGTGCCAGCCTTAGCACAGATACGCAGTATTTT. This gives the protein CASLSTDTQYF.

The chain employs TRBV10-3 and TRBJ1-6; tentative D call: TRBD1 (5 bases). The germline V gene encodes CDR1 ENHRY and CDR2 SYGVKD. The CDR3 length is 14 residues. The V and J ends lost 6 bases and 5 bases respectively, with 11 bases between them. The DNA of the CDR3 is TGTGCCATCAGGCCGGGACCCCATAATTCACCCCTCCACTTT. It translates to CAIRPGPHNSPLHF.

There are a few counts of this clone. The chain combines TRBV6-1 with TRBJ2-7; D remains ambiguous. Germline CDR1 reads MNHNS; CDR2 reads SASEGT. V gave up 7 bases and J gave up 0 bases, with 13 bases separating them. The CDR3 consists of 14 residues. The CDR3 loop is CASNSAPYSYEQYF. For the CDR3, the DNA is TGTGCCAGCAATTCGGCACCTTACTCCTACGAGCAGTACTTC.

This chain uses TRBV2 with TRBJ2-7; 9 positions agree with TRBD2. The CDR3 consists of 15 residues. V lost 2 bases and J lost 2; bases outside the gene matches: 4. In germline, CDR1 is SNHLY, CDR2 FYNNEI. CDR3 region: CASSEQTSGAYEQYF. As DNA, the CDR3 is TGTGCCAGCAGTGAACAGACTAGCGGCGCCTACGAGCAGTACTTC.

The chain links TRBV11-1 to TRBJ2-2, with TRBD1 matching 7 bases. The CDR3 contains 15 residues. The germline V gene encodes CDR1 SGHAT and CDR2 FQDESV (reference sequence). J gave up 1 base and V 1 base, and 0 bases lay outside the gene matches. CDR3 sequence: CASSLGTGNTGELFF. CDR3 nucleotide sequence: TGTGCCAGCAGCTTAGGGACAGGGAACACCGGGGAGCTGTTTTTT.

This clone was counted between two and nine times. The CDR3 loop is CASSEVWLAGGDEQFF. CDR3 nucleotide sequence: TGTGCCAGCAGTGAAGTCTGGCTAGCGGGGGGAGATGAGCAGTTCTTC. The chain employs TRBV6-1 and TRBJ2-1, with 11 bases fitting TRBD2. V lost 1 base and J lost 8; bases outside the gene matches: 7. Per germline, CDR1 MNHNS and CDR2 SASEGT. The CDR3 consists of 16 residues.

The chain uses TRBV5-1 and TRBJ1-4, with unresolved D. Germline V gene lookup returns CDR1 SGHRS and CDR2 YFSETQ. V was shortened by 0 bases and J by 5 bases, with 11 bases between the two germline ends. This CDR3 contains 15 residues. In DNA, the CDR3 is TGCGCCAGCAGCTTGGAGGGCTCAGGCAATGAAAAACTGTTTTTT. This sequence encodes CASSLEGSGNEKLFF.

This clone came up a few times. The V call is TRBV5-4, the J call TRBJ2-7; 9 bases fit TRBD1. With 4 bases clipped from V and 0 bases from J, the junction kept 2 bases outside the gene matches. Germline V CDR1 and CDR2: SGHNT, YYREEE (reference sequence). This CDR3 spans 14 amino acids. In DNA, the CDR3 is TGTGCCAGCAGCCCGACAGGGGGCTCCTACGAGCAGTACTTC. This gives the protein CASSPTGGSYEQYF.

The rearrangement links TRBV11-3 to TRBJ2-3, with TRBD2 matching 15 bases. Germline CDR1 SGHNT, CDR2 YENEEA. The CDR3 extends over 16 amino acids. V was pared by 4 bases and J by 3 bases, with 2 bases of the junction left unmatched. The CDR3 region is CASSSGLAGGTDTQYF. The CDR3 coding sequence is TGTGCCAGCAGCTCGGGACTAGCGGGAGGAACAGATACGCAGTATTTT.

The CDR3 DNA is TGTGTCAGAAGCTTAATACCAGGGAAGGATAGCAATCAGCCCCAGCATTTT. It specifies CVRSLIPGKDSNQPQHF. This chain joins TRBV7-5 and TRBJ1-5; TRBD1, the table's D call, lacks a check against the DNA. TRBV7-5 is listed as a pseudogene. CDR3 length equals 17 residues.

The chain joins TRBV7-2 to TRBJ1-1; maybe TRBD1 (6 bases). This CDR3 region has 13 residues. Germline assignment: CDR1 SGHTA and CDR2 FQGNSA. Trimming shortened V by 7 bases and J by 1 base, and 10 bases separated the two germline ends. The CDR3 nucleotides read TGTGCCAGCACCGAGACAGGGAACACTGAAGCTTTCTTT. Translation: CASTETGNTEAFF.

This clone was counted between two and nine times. The CDR3 is CASRLTGGARTNEKLFF. Here the CDR3 DNA reads TGTGCCAGCAGACTGACAGGGGGCGCAAGGACTAATGAAAAACTGTTTTTT. This rearrangement joins TRBV28 to TRBJ1-4; 10 nucleotides match TRBD1. The CDR3 length is 17 residues. In germline, CDR1 is MDHEN, CDR2 SYDVKM. V was clipped by 6 bases and J by 2 bases; unmatched bases: 9.

The chain uses TRBV6-5 and TRBJ2-4, with D unresolved. From germline, CDR1 is MNHEY and CDR2 SVGAGI. The CDR3 loop spans 14 amino acids. Trimming left V 5 bases short and J 8 bases short, with 16 bases between. CDR3 region: CASSKGRPLDIQYF. As DNA, the CDR3 is TGTGCCAGCAGTAAAGGCAGGCCGCTGGACATTCAGTACTTC.

The chain combines TRBV20-1 with TRBJ2-7; no clear D. The CDR3 extends over 11 amino acids. Germline loops: CDR1 DFQATT, CDR2 SNEGSKA (reference sequence). Trimming stripped 5 bases from V and 1 base from J, with 6 bases between. The CDR3 region has the DNA TGCAGTGCTTTATGGTCCTACGAGCAGTACTTC. Translating it yields CSALWSYEQYF.

The J gene is TRBJ2-5, the V gene TRBV19, with 7 bases fitting TRBD1. The V and J ends lost 4 bases and 4 bases, in that order; junction bases with no gene match: 6. The germline CDR1 and CDR2 sequences are LNHDA and SQIVND (reference sequence). This CDR3 is built from 14 residues. CDR3 DNA sequence: TGTGCCAGTAGTACCAAGTGGGACAGAGAGACCCAGTACTTC. Translated: CASSTKWDRETQYF.

The rearrangement links TRBV29-1 to TRBJ1-1, with TRBD1 matching 11 bases. This CDR3 is built from 15 residues. Germline V CDR1 and CDR2: SQVTM, ANQGSEA. Unmatched junction bases numbered 8, after V lost 3 bases and J lost 5 bases. The CDR3 DNA is TGCAGCGTTGACCCCCGGACAGGGGGCAGGACTGAAGCTTTCTTT. It translates to CSVDPRTGGRTEAFF.

This chain uses TRBV4-1 with TRBJ2-7; the D gene is possibly TRBD1 (6 bases). CDR1 MGHRA and CDR2 YSYEKL come from the germline V gene. The length of the CDR3 is 17 residues. V gave up 1 base and J gave up 1 base, with 17 bases separating them. CDR3 amino acids: CASSQVVRTAVSYEQYF. CDR3 DNA: TGCGCCAGCAGCCAAGTGGTAAGGACAGCGGTTTCCTACGAGCAGTACTTC.

The genes are TRBV19 and TRBJ2-1; possibly TRBD2 for D (6 bases). Per germline, CDR1 LNHDA and CDR2 SQIVND (reference sequence). This CDR3 contains 14 residues. Trimming shortened V by 10 bases and J by 3 bases, and 16 bases separated the two germline ends. The CDR3 spells CATARDANYNEQFF. CDR3 in DNA: TGTGCCACCGCGCGGGACGCGAACTACAATGAGCAGTTCTTC.

This rearrangement joins TRBV27 to TRBJ2-1; D tentatively fits TRBD1 or TRBD2 (5 bases each). Looked up from germline, CDR1 is MNHEY and CDR2 is SMNVEV (reference sequence). The CDR3 contains 15 residues. Deletions cut 5 bases from V and 2 bases from J, with 13 bases between. DNA for the CDR3: TGTGCCAGCAGTCAGTACGGGGCCCCCTACAATGAGCAGTTCTTC. Encoded protein: CASSQYGAPYNEQFF.

The chain couples TRBV4-1 to TRBJ2-1, with TRBD2 identical over 11 bases. Germline V CDR1 and CDR2: MGHRA, YSYEKL. The CDR3 runs 17 residues. The V segment lost 1 base and the J segment 8 bases; nucleotides outside the gene matches: 10. In nucleotides, the CDR3 is TGCGCCAGCAGCCAAGGAGTACTAGCGGGAGTTGGGTATGAGCAGTTCTTC. This gives the protein CASSQGVLAGVGYEQFF.

The chain employs TRBV11-2 and TRBJ2-2; weak D call: TRBD2 (5 bases). The CDR3 totals 14 residues. Germline-derived CDR1 and CDR2 are SGHAT and FQNNGV. V was clipped by 2 bases and J by 2 bases, with 6 bases between them. The CDR3 nucleotides are TGTGCCAGCAGCTTAACGGGAAACACCGGGGAGCTGTTTTTT. Its translation is CASSLTGNTGELFF.

V gene TRBV5-4 combines with J gene TRBJ2-3, with D possibly TRBD2 on 5 matching bases. The germline CDR1 and CDR2 sequences are SGHNT and YYREEE (reference sequence). This CDR3 has 13 residues. Trimming stripped 0 bases from V and 5 bases from J, with 7 bases between. CDR3 nucleotide sequence: TGTGCCAGCAGCTTGGGACGGGAAGATACGCAGTATTTT. This translates into CASSLGREDTQYF.

The chain employs TRBV29-1 and TRBJ2-3; D not resolved. CDR1 SQVTM and CDR2 ANQGSEA come from the germline V gene. With 4 bases removed from V and 0 bases from J, the gap between germline ends came to 5 bases. The CDR3 runs 12 residues. The CDR3 DNA reads as TGCAGCGTTGCGCTGAGCACAGATACGCAGTATTTT. Amino acid sequence: CSVALSTDTQYF.

The gene calls are TRBV11-2 and TRBJ1-2, with D tentatively TRBD1 (6 bases). CDR1 and CDR2 from the germline V gene are SGHAT and FQNNGV. The germline V and J ends were trimmed by 1 base and 3 bases, with 12 bases remaining between them. The CDR3 contains 15 residues. CDR3 bases: TGTGCCAGCAGCTTAGGTACAGGGAGAGACTATGGCTACACCTTC. This gives the protein CASSLGTGRDYGYTF. Looking up the rest from reference TRBV11-2 and TRBJ1-2 gives the full variable domain: EAGVAQSPRYKIIEKRQSVAFWCNPISGHATLYWYQQILGQGPKLLIQFQNNGVVDDSQLPKDRFSAERLKGVDSTLKIQPAKLEDSAVYLCASSLGTGRDYGYTFGSGTRLTVV.